This T cell receptor (beta chain) comes out of a study of molecular identifiers for immune sequencing clone quantification. Each CDR3 protein gets one entry after TCRdb re-called the PCR reads with MiXCR. This sample has 400,000 to 600,000 distinct CDR3 sequences, with roughly 24% found just once. Germline V CDR1 and CDR2: DFQATT, SNEGSKA (reference sequence). The V end was cut by 1 base, the J end by 0 bases, with 4 bases between. CDR3 length: 13 residues. The receptor's source is a human donor in good health. Some libraries in this study had Jurkat cell RNA spiked in. The V call is TRBV20-1, the J call TRBJ1-3; D remains ambiguous. Input material: naive CD8+ T cells from blood, with Jurkat cell RNA spiked in. Subset described: FACS-sorted CD8+CD4-CCR7+CD45RA+ naive T cells. The chain's CDR3 is CSARGNSGNTIYF. The CDR3 region has the DNA TGCAGTGCTAGAGGAAACTCTGGAAACACCATATATTTT.